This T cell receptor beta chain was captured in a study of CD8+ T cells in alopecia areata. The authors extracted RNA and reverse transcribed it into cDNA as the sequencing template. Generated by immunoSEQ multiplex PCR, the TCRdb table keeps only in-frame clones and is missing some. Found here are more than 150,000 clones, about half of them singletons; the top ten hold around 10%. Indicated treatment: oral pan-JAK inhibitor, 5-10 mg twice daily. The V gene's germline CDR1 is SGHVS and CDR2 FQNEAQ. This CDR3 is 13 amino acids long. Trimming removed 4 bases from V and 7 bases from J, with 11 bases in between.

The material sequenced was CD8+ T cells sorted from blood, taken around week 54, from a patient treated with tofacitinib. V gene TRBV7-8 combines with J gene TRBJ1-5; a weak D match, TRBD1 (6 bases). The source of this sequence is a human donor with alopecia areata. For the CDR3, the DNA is TGTGCCAGCAGCTGGGCAGGGGAACAGCCCCAGCATTTT. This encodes CASSWAGEQPQHF.